This entry lists 20 T cell receptor beta chains sequenced from one sample in a study of blood T cell repertoires in COVID-19. Here immunoSEQ multiplex PCR was the method, and the copy in TCRdb shows in-frame clones only, minus some. The sample consists of 200,000 to 250,000 clones, approximately 89% of them appearing once. The sequenced sample was PBMCs or T cells enriched from blood (not recorded which). The receptor set was obtained from a woman aged 30 to 39 who had been exposed to COVID-19.

The gene calls are TRBV24-1 and TRBJ2-1; no clear D gene. CDR3 length equals 14 residues. Germline CDR1 KGHDR, CDR2 SFDVKD. V dropped 7 bases and J dropped 7 bases, with 16 bases sitting between them. Here the CDR3 DNA reads TGTGCCACCAGAGCAGACACCATAGGAAATGAGCAGTTCTTC. Translation: CATRADTIGNEQFF.

Points on this clone: This sample includes further DNA sequences coding for the same CDR3. V is TRBV7-2 and J is TRBJ1-5; 7 bases line up with TRBD1. V lost 2 bases to trimming and J lost 6 bases; unmatched junction nucleotides: 4. CDR3 length equals 14 residues. Germline values: CDR1 SGHTA, CDR2 FQGNSA. CDR3 residues: CASSLQGGSQPQHF. CDR3 bases: TGTGCCAGCAGCTTACAGGGGGGAAGTCAGCCCCAGCATTTT. Looking up the rest from reference TRBV7-2 and TRBJ1-5 gives the full variable domain: GAGVSQSPSNKVTEKGKDVELRCDPISGHTALYWYRQSLGQGLEFLIYFQGNSAPDKSGLPSDRFSAERTGGSVSTLTIQRTQQEDSAVYLCASSLQGGSQPQHFGDGTRLSIL.

The chain couples TRBV4-2 to TRBJ2-1; 13 bases align to TRBD2. The germline V gene has CDR1 LGHNA and CDR2 YNFKEQ. V lost 8 bases to trimming and J lost 2 bases; unmatched junction nucleotides: 12. The CDR3 sequence is 18 residues long. CDR3 residues: CASSEGTSGASTYNEQFF. The CDR3 nucleotides are TGTGCCAGCTCCGAGGGGACTAGCGGGGCTTCAACCTACAATGAGCAGTTCTTC.

This sequence joins TRBV7-3 and TRBJ1-6; D is possibly TRBD1 (6 bases). The V end was cut by 5 bases, the J end by 4 bases, with 9 bases between. CDR1 and CDR2 (germline): SGHTA, FQGTGA. The CDR3 loop spans 14 amino acids. The CDR3 bases are TGTGCCAGCAGCGTGGACAGATATAATTCACCCCTCCACTTT. This encodes CASSVDRYNSPLHF.

This rearrangement joins TRBV5-1 to TRBJ2-3, with 11 nucleotides matching TRBD2. Germline CDR1 SGHRS, CDR2 YFSETQ. The V segment lost 0 bases and the J segment 4 bases; nucleotides outside the gene matches: 1. This CDR3 has 15 residues. The CDR3 sequence is CASSLGLAGPDTQYF. The CDR3 nucleotides read TGCGCCAGCAGCTTGGGACTAGCGGGACCAGATACGCAGTATTTT.

This clone was observed a few times. V gene TRBV4-2 combines with J gene TRBJ1-1; D perhaps matches TRBD1 (5 bases). V was clipped by 1 base and J by 1 base, with 10 bases between them. The CDR3 spans 15 residues. In germline, CDR1 is LGHNA, CDR2 YNFKEQ. As DNA, the CDR3 is TGTGCCAGCAGCCAAGCCATGGGGCGGAACACTGAAGCTTTCTTT. Amino acids: CASSQAMGRNTEAFF.

The chain combines TRBV5-1 with TRBJ2-2, with 9 bases that match TRBD2. The germline gives CDR1 SGHRS, CDR2 YFSETQ. The CDR3 is 19 residues long. V gave up 3 bases and J gave up 0 bases; unmatched junction bases: 12. The CDR3 DNA reads TGCGCCAGCAGCTCCGACCTGAGAGGACTAGCGACGAACACCGGGGAGCTGTTTTTT. It specifies CASSSDLRGLATNTGELFF. The complete variable domain, with remaining parts taken from reference TRBV5-1 and TRBJ2-2, reads KAGVTQTPRYLIKTRGQQVTLSCSPISGHRSVSWYQQTPGQGLQFLFEYFSETQRNKGNFPGRFSGRQFSNSRSEMNVSTLELGDSALYLCASSSDLRGLATNTGELFFGEGSRLTVL.

This chain links TRBV4-1 with TRBJ1-1; maybe TRBD1 (5 bases). Germline CDR1 reads MGHRA; CDR2 reads YSYEKL. The CDR3 totals 15 residues. V was clipped by 0 bases and J by 5 bases, with 13 bases between them. CDR3 coding DNA: TGCGCCAGCAGCCAAGATTTCCAGGGTCGTACTGAAGCTTTCTTT. Amino acid sequence: CASSQDFQGRTEAFF.

This chain connects TRBV27 to TRBJ2-1; 8 nucleotides agree with TRBD2. Per the germline V gene, CDR1 is MNHEY and CDR2 is SMNVEV (reference sequence). Trimming cost V 4 bases and J 8 bases; bases outside gene matches: 10. This CDR3 is built from 15 residues. The CDR3 here is CASSSGLGATYEQFF. The CDR3 DNA is TGTGCCAGCAGTTCGGGACTAGGGGCCACTTATGAGCAGTTCTTC.

V and J are TRBV30 and TRBJ2-5; D gene uncertain. Germline V lookup: CDR1 GTSNPN, CDR2 SVGIG (reference sequence). This CDR3 comprises 14 residues. V lost 0 bases and J lost 2, with 10 bases in between. The CDR3 DNA reads TGTGCCTGGAGTGTGACCGTGGAGCAAGAGACCCAGTACTTC. It codes for CAWSVTVEQETQYF.

This clone was counted a few times. V gene TRBV9 combines with J gene TRBJ2-2, with D possibly TRBD1 on 5 matching bases. The CDR3 contains 17 residues. In germline, CDR1 is SGDLS, CDR2 YYNGEE. Trimming took off 0 bases at V and 2 bases at J, with 14 bases between the two ends. CDR3 amino acids: CASSVEYRPLNTGELFF. The CDR3, as DNA: TGTGCCAGCAGCGTAGAGTACAGGCCCTTAAACACCGGGGAGCTGTTTTTT.

The chain links TRBV5-1 to TRBJ1-2; D may be TRBD1 (5 bases). The CDR3 sequence is 14 residues long. Germline CDR1 is SGHRS and CDR2 is YFSETQ. The V end was cut by 0 bases, the J end by 4 bases, with 10 bases between. The CDR3 protein is CASSLGGGVYGYTF. The CDR3 nucleotides are TGCGCCAGCAGCTTGGGAGGAGGGGTCTATGGCTACACCTTC.

The V gene is TRBV27, the J gene TRBJ1-1; 10 bases agree with TRBD1. CDR3 length: 15 amino acids. V lost 5 bases and J lost 5; bases outside the gene matches: 8. CDR1 is MNHEY, CDR2 SMNVEV, per germline (reference sequence). Here the CDR3 DNA reads TGTGCCAGCAGTCCCCGACAGGGGGCACGAACTGAAGCTTTCTTT. Encoded protein: CASSPRQGARTEAFF.

This rearrangement joins TRBV6-5 to TRBJ1-1, with no clear D. V was clipped by 3 bases and J by 0 bases, with 5 bases between them. The CDR3 consists of 13 residues. Germline V gene sequence: CDR1 MNHEY, CDR2 SVGAGI. The CDR3 reads CASSYSVNTEAFF. DNA of the CDR3: TGTGCCAGCAGTTATTCGGTGAACACTGAAGCTTTCTTT.

The gene calls are TRBV5-1 and TRBJ2-1; 12 bases fit TRBD2. V was clipped by 4 bases and J by 8 bases; unmatched bases: 10. The CDR3 runs to 16 residues. CDR1 SGHRS and CDR2 YFSETQ come from the germline V gene. The CDR3 is CASSGSTSGRGYEQFF. The CDR3 DNA follows: TGCGCCAGCAGCGGATCGACTAGCGGGAGAGGTTATGAGCAGTTCTTC.

The chain carries TRBV9 and TRBJ2-1; 9 nucleotides line up with TRBD2. The J segment lost 7 bases and the V segment lost 4 bases, leaving 15 bases of the junction unmatched. Germline lookup yields CDR1 SGDLS and CDR2 YYNGEE. CDR3 size: 17 residues. For the CDR3, the DNA is TGTGCCAGCAGCCCGGGGCGCGGGAGGGCCGTTCGGAATGAGCAGTTCTTC. Amino acid sequence: CASSPGRGRAVRNEQFF.

CDR3: CASSFSGMGGGELFF. In DNA form, the CDR3 reads TGTGCCAGCAGTTTCTCAGGGATGGGAGGCGGGGAGCTGTTTTTT. The rearrangement links TRBV28 to TRBJ2-2, with TRBD2 as a possible D gene (6 bases). V was shortened by 3 bases and J by 7 bases, with 15 bases between the two germline ends. The CDR3 consists of 15 residues. Germline V gene lookup returns CDR1 MDHEN and CDR2 SYDVKM. Looking up the rest from reference TRBV28 and TRBJ2-2 gives the full variable domain: DVKVTQSSRYLVKRTGEKVFLECVQDMDHENMFWYRQDPGLGLRLIYFSYDVKMKEKGDIPEGYSVSREKKERFSLILESASTNQTSMYLCASSFSGMGGGELFFGEGSRLTVL.

The V call is TRBV7-2, the J call TRBJ1-3, with 8 bases aligning to TRBD1. The CDR3 is 16 residues long. The V and J ends lost 3 bases and 0 bases, in that order; junction bases with no gene match: 4. CDR1 and CDR2 (germline): SGHTA, FQGNSA. CDR3 coding DNA: TGTGCCAGCAGCTTCAGGACAGGGAGCTCTGGAAACACCATATATTTT. Translated, it gives CASSFRTGSSGNTIYF.

The sample holds a few counts of this clone. J is TRBJ1-4 and V is TRBV5-5; perhaps TRBD1 as D (5 bases). CDR3 size: 14 residues. Germline CDR1 and CDR2: SGHKS and YYEKEE (reference sequence). Trimming took 4 bases from V and 5 from J, leaving 12 bases between them. The DNA for the CDR3 is TGTGCCAGCAGCCTGGGGACGGGGAATGAAAAACTGTTTTTT. This gives the protein CASSLGTGNEKLFF.

The V call is TRBV3-1 (or the pseudogene TRBV3-2), the J call TRBJ1-2, with D perhaps matching TRBD1 (5 bases). CDR3 length equals 17 residues. The germline V gene has CDR1 LGHDT and CDR2 YNNKEL (reference sequence). V lost 4 bases, J lost 3 bases, and 21 bases lay in between. CDR3 in amino acids: CASSPTQGAMGYYGYTF. CDR3 nucleotides: TGTGCCAGCAGCCCTACGCAGGGCGCTATGGGATACTATGGCTACACCTTC.